The present TCR beta chain was sequenced within a study of monozygotic twins with inflammatory bowel disease. Regarding this clonotype: Its antigen remains unknown.

Findings and limits, study-wide: Evidence failed to back one strong IBD-linked signal or clonotype.

The UMIs contained a 6-nucleotide sample barcode. They were added by template switching during cDNA synthesis. TCRdb reprocessed the 5' RACE reads and reports one entry per CDR3 protein, with no DNA. The sample totals about 160,000 distinct CDR3 sequences. The sample consisted of blood. The origin of this receptor is a human donor with ulcerative colitis or Crohn's disease, or a healthy co-twin of an affected twin (not recorded which).

CDR3 sequence reads: CASSNSVVSYEQYF. This chain uses TRBV19 with TRBJ2-7. The CDR3 is 14 residues long. Per the germline V gene, CDR1 is LNHDA and CDR2 is SQIVND (reference sequence).